This T cell receptor (beta chain) was sequenced in a study of cytomegalovirus exposure and HLA in healthy donors. Looked up from germline, CDR1 is MNHEY and CDR2 is SMNVEV (reference sequence). J was trimmed by 5 bases and V by 8 bases; bases with no gene match: 2. The CDR3 loop spans 13 amino acids. The table came from immunoSEQ multiplex PCR; TCRdb's copy has only in-frame clones and leaves some out. The sample includes 150,000 to 200,000 clones, around 87% of them seen just once. Concerning this clone itself: The target antigen is unknown. The identical CDR3 is also encoded by other nucleotide sequences in the sample.

Study-wide findings and caveats: The study flagged approximately 180 TCR beta chains as cytomegalovirus-associated. Reports credit the classifier with highly specific, highly sensitive diagnosis of cytomegalovirus status.

This receptor was identified in a woman in her twenties or thirties in good health and CMV-seronegative. The chain links TRBV27 to TRBJ1-4; 10 nucleotides match TRBD1. The sequenced sample consisted of PBMCs. CDR3 sequence (DNA): TGTGCCAGCTCGGGACAGGGGAATGAAAAACTGTTTTTT. Its translation is CASSGQGNEKLFF.